These 20 T cell receptor beta chains were all obtained from the same sample, sequenced in a study of blood T cell repertoires in COVID-19 (dated by TCRdb to about 2020). Receptor amplification or capture employed the immunoSEQ multiplex PCR assay. TCRdb took over this immuneACCESS table, retaining in-frame rearrangements with V and J assigned. Such tables are incomplete; in checked studies, under half of the missing clones stem from an unresolved V gene, and the remainder is unexplained. A total of around 160,000 clones appear in this sample, roughly 80% of them only once. The top ten clonotypes cover approximately 2.7% of the sample. Source material: peripheral blood. The receptor source for this set is a woman aged 40 to 50 with active or convalescent COVID-19.

The sample holds many counts of this clone. The chain links TRBV4-1 to TRBJ2-3; 9 bases are a match to TRBD2. V dropped 0 bases and J dropped 6; count of bases not matched to a gene: 7. Looked up from germline, CDR1 is MGHRA and CDR2 is YSYEKL. The CDR3 contains 16 residues. The CDR3 DNA reads TGCGCCAGCAGCCAAGAGGGGACTAGCCGAGGGGATACGCAGTATTTT. It codes for CASSQEGTSRGDTQYF.

Remarks on this clone: Because the CDR3's place on the DNA is in doubt, the DNA is left out and the CDR3 is given as listed by TCRdb. The gene calls are TRBV25-1 and TRBJ2-5; no check of the table's D call, TRBD2, against the DNA was made. Germline CDR1 MGHDK, CDR2 SYGVNS. The CDR3 length is 15 residues, termini included. CDR3 region: CASSSGLGFLETQYF.

This chain uses TRBV28 with TRBJ2-3, with TRBD2 matching over 7 bases. The V segment lost 5 bases and the J segment 8 bases; nucleotides outside the gene matches: 13. This CDR3 has 15 residues. From germline, CDR1 is MDHEN and CDR2 SYDVKM. CDR3 nucleotide sequence: TGTGCCAGCAGTCGAGGGACGTATTCGGGGGGTACGCAGTATTTT. Translated: CASSRGTYSGGTQYF.

The chain is built from TRBV18 and TRBJ1-2; TRBD1 aligns across 8 bases. Germline V gene data show CDR1 as KGHSH and CDR2 as LQKENI. After removal of 6 bases from V and 4 bases from J, the junction contained 4 bases not matched to a gene. This CDR3 is 13 amino acids long. The CDR3 coding sequence is TGTGCCAGCTCTCAAGGACAGGGCTATGGCTACACCTTC. This sequence encodes CASSQGQGYGYTF. The full variable domain, with the rest looked up from reference TRBV18 and TRBJ1-2, is NAGVMQNPRHLVRRRGQEARLRCSPMKGHSHVYWYRQLPEEGLKFMVYLQKENIIDESGMPKERFSAEFPKEGPSILRIQQVVRGDSAAYFCASSQGQGYGYTFGSGTRLTVV.

The V and J genes are TRBV19 and TRBJ2-7; D not certain. The CDR3 spans 15 residues. Trimming pared 1 base from V and 1 base from J, leaving 11 bases between. The germline gives CDR1 LNHDA, CDR2 SQIVND (reference sequence). CDR3 DNA: TGTGCCAGTAGTATAGGTTCCAGGCATTCCTACGAGCAGTACTTC. As protein: CASSIGSRHSYEQYF.

The rearrangement links TRBV29-1 to TRBJ2-6, with unresolved D. V was clipped by 8 bases and J by 2 bases, with 4 bases between them. Germline-derived CDR1 and CDR2 are SQVTM and ANQGSEA. The CDR3 covers 11 residues. The CDR3 DNA reads TGCAGCCAAACTGGGGCCAACGTCCTGACTTTC. Its protein product is CSQTGANVLTF.

This chain uses TRBV7-2 with TRBJ2-5; TRBD1 aligns across 9 bases. This CDR3 has 15 residues. V lost 4 bases to trimming and J lost 10 bases; unmatched junction nucleotides: 13. The germline V gene has CDR1 SGHTA and CDR2 FQGNSA. This CDR3 reads CASSSRQGGKDGQYF. The CDR3 DNA is TGTGCCAGCAGCTCCCGACAGGGGGGCAAGGATGGCCAGTACTTC.

V usage is TRBV25-1 and J usage is TRBJ2-7, with D hard to call. V lost 3 bases, J lost 6 bases, and 12 bases lay in between. The CDR3 is made up of 13 amino acids. Germline V gives CDR1 MGHDK, CDR2 SYGVNS. The DNA of the CDR3 is TGTGCCAGCAGTGAGTTGGCCGCTTCCGAGCAGTACTTC. It encodes CASSELAASEQYF.

The V and J genes are TRBV28 and TRBJ1-4, with 7 bases lining up with TRBD1. This CDR3 region has 14 residues. V was clipped by 11 bases and J by 8 bases; unmatched bases: 14. Germline lookup yields CDR1 MDHEN and CDR2 SYDVKM. The CDR3 sequence: CAAGGGGWREKLFF. CDR3 nucleotides: TGTGCCGCAGGGGGAGGAGGGTGGAGGGAAAAACTGTTTTTT.

This clone has just one count. This rearrangement joins TRBV28 to TRBJ2-7, with 14 nucleotides matching TRBD2. CDR1 MDHEN and CDR2 SYDVKM come from the germline V gene. The CDR3 has 19 residues. V lost 5 bases, J lost 1 base, and 13 bases stayed unmatched. CDR3 in amino acids: CASSPQPGTSGGISYEQYF. The CDR3 DNA reads TGTGCCAGCAGTCCCCAGCCCGGGACTAGCGGGGGAATTTCCTACGAGCAGTACTTC.

V is TRBV13 and J is TRBJ1-4; perhaps TRBD1 as D (5 bases). The germline gives CDR1 PRHDT, CDR2 FYEKMQ (reference sequence). The CDR3 extends over 21 amino acids. The V and J ends lost 5 bases and 0 bases respectively, with 28 bases between them. For the CDR3, the DNA is TGTGCCAGCAGCCCAATATCCGGGGACTGGTATGGGCGCGCAACTAATGAAAAACTGTTTTTT. Encoded protein: CASSPISGDWYGRATNEKLFF.

The chain is built from TRBV27 and TRBJ1-2, with D possibly being TRBD1 (6 bases). Looked up from germline, CDR1 is MNHEY and CDR2 is SMNVEV (reference sequence). The CDR3 covers 15 residues. V dropped 6 bases and J dropped 0 bases, with 14 bases sitting between them. The DNA for the CDR3 is TGTGCCAGCAGGGAATCAGGGGAAGCTAACTATGGCTACACCTTC. As protein: CASRESGEANYGYTF.

The gene calls are TRBV28 and TRBJ2-2; TRBD1 agrees at 9 bases. This CDR3 region has 14 residues. The J segment lost 10 bases and the V segment lost 6 bases, leaving 9 bases of the junction unmatched. CDR1 is MDHEN and CDR2 is SYDVKM in the germline V gene. The CDR3 region has the DNA TGTGCCAGCAGAAGTGGGACAGGGAACTCGGAGCTGTTTTTT. Amino acids: CASRSGTGNSELFF.

The chain employs TRBV5-1 and TRBJ2-7; 9 bases agree with TRBD1. Germline trimming cut 0 bases from V and 7 bases from J; bases unmatched to any gene: 5. The germline V gene encodes CDR1 SGHRS and CDR2 YFSETQ. The CDR3 loop spans 14 amino acids. The CDR3 DNA sequence: TGCGCCAGCAGCTTGGGGACAGGGGCCCTGGAGCAGTACTTC. Its translation: CASSLGTGALEQYF.

Remarks on this clone: Additional DNA sequences in this sample encode the identical CDR3. The rearrangement links TRBV18 to TRBJ1-2, with TRBD1 matching 10 bases. The V segment lost 6 bases and the J segment 6 bases; nucleotides outside the gene matches: 4. The germline V gene has CDR1 KGHSH and CDR2 LQKENI. The CDR3 has 13 amino acids. The CDR3 region has the DNA TGTGCCAGCTCTCCTGACAGGGGGCATGGCTACACCTTC. It codes for CASSPDRGHGYTF.

The chain recombines TRBV24-1 with TRBJ1-1; possible D gene TRBD1, 6 bases. Trimming shortened V by 5 bases and J by 3 bases, and 18 bases separated the two germline ends. Looked up from germline, CDR1 is KGHDR and CDR2 is SFDVKD. This CDR3 comprises 16 residues. CDR3 protein: CATSVSGRGGYTEAFF. The CDR3 nucleotides are TGTGCCACCAGTGTTTCAGGGAGGGGGGGGTACACTGAAGCTTTCTTT.

The chain couples TRBV27 to TRBJ2-7, with 13 bases aligning to TRBD2. The germline gives CDR1 MNHEY, CDR2 SMNVEV (reference sequence). The CDR3 consists of 18 residues. V shed 6 bases and J 4 bases; nucleotides not matched to a gene: 15. The CDR3 bases are TGTGCCAGCAGGATGGGACTAGCGGGACCGATCAGTCAATACGAGCAGTACTTC. Translation gives CASRMGLAGPISQYEQYF.

The rearrangement uses TRBV15 and TRBJ2-2; the D gene is possibly TRBD1 (5 bases). This CDR3 has 14 amino acids. Trimming removed 4 bases at V and 5 bases at J, with 11 bases between. In germline, CDR1 is LNHNV, CDR2 YYDKDF (reference sequence). Here the CDR3 DNA reads TGTGCCACCAGCACGGCAGGGATTACCGGGGAGCTGTTTTTT. Translated: CATSTAGITGELFF.

The rearrangement joins TRBV2 to TRBJ2-7; 9 bases align to TRBD1. The trim removed 5 bases at V and 5 bases at J, leaving 10 bases unmatched. The germline CDR1 and CDR2 sequences are SNHLY and FYNNEI. The CDR3 length is 15 residues. CDR3 in amino acids: CASSTARTGVDEQYF. CDR3 nucleotide sequence: TGTGCCAGCAGTACAGCAAGGACAGGGGTAGACGAGCAGTACTTC.

The chain couples TRBV24-1 to TRBJ2-2, with 9 bases matching TRBD2. The junction had 11 bases not matched to a gene; V was cut back by 3 bases and J by 7 bases. The CDR3 sequence is 17 residues long. The germline CDR1 and CDR2 sequences are KGHDR and SFDVKD. Here the CDR3 DNA reads TGTGCCACCAGTGATCCTATGCGGGAGGGCCCGGGCGGGGAGCTGTTTTTT. Its translation is CATSDPMREGPGGELFF.